This T cell receptor (delta chain) was found in a study of gamma-delta T cells after stem cell transplantation. Trimming at V came to 7 bases and at J to 2 bases, leaving 8 bases not matched to a gene. The CDR3 has 18 amino acids. Germline V gene sequence: CDR1 GEAIGNYY, CDR2 EKD. In its sample, this clone was seen a few times. This same CDR3 is encoded by further DNA sequences in the sample. TCRdb repeated clone calling on the RT-PCR reads with CATT. The sample carries 1,500 to 2,000 delta-chain clones, around 3.5% recorded once. This chain uses TRDV2 with TRDJ3; 12 bases map to TRDD3. The clonotype was recovered from a human donor. It is not recorded whose cells these are; they may come from a transplant donor. The sequencing sample was made of gamma-delta T cells. CDR3 sequence (DNA): TGTGCCTGCGACTCTGGGGGATACGGCACCTGGGACACCCGACAGATGTTTTTC. The encoded protein is CACDSGGYGTWDTRQMFF.